Presented here are 14 T cell receptor beta chains from one specimen sequenced in a study of blood T cell repertoires in COVID-19. The repertoire was sequenced with immunoSEQ multiplex PCR; TCRdb's copy has only in-frame clones and lacks some. The table records roughly 73,000 clones, around 90% of them present only once. The sample consisted of peripheral blood. The receptors come from a man aged 50-60 years with acute or convalescent COVID-19.

The V call is TRBV2, the J call TRBJ1-1, with 9 bases aligning to TRBD1. The germline V gene has CDR1 SNHLY and CDR2 FYNNEI. The CDR3 is 14 amino acids. V gave up 6 bases and J gave up 1 base; unmatched junction bases: 3. CDR3 nucleotide sequence: TGTGCCAGCAGGCCGGGACAGGGGAACACTGAAGCTTTCTTT. Encoded protein: CASRPGQGNTEAFF.

The J gene is TRBJ1-4, the V gene TRBV5-1, with 7 positions matching TRBD1. From germline, CDR1 is SGHRS and CDR2 YFSETQ. The CDR3 is 14 residues long. J gave up 2 bases and V 4 bases, and 2 bases lay outside the gene matches. The CDR3 DNA reads as TGCGCCAGCAGCATAGGGGGCACTAATGAAAAACTGTTTTTT. It yields the protein CASSIGGTNEKLFF.

The chain has TRBV6-1 and TRBJ2-5, with D possibly matching TRBD1 (5 bases). The CDR3 loop spans 17 amino acids. Germline values: CDR1 MNHNS, CDR2 SASEGT. Trimming removed 4 bases from V and 4 bases from J, with 22 bases in between. The CDR3 loop reads CASSGPVDGRAGETQYF. In DNA form, the CDR3 reads TGTGCCAGCAGTGGCCCAGTAGACGGCAGGGCTGGAGAGACCCAGTACTTC.

The chain is built from TRBV29-1 and TRBJ1-2, with 7 bases lining up with TRBD1. The CDR3 length is 17 residues. Germline V gene lookup returns CDR1 SQVTM and CDR2 ANQGSEA. J was trimmed by 0 bases and V by 3 bases; bases with no gene match: 13. Here the CDR3 DNA reads TGCAGCGTTGACCCGGGACAGCGACTACTTACTAACTATGGCTACACCTTC. Translating gives CSVDPGQRLLTNYGYTF.

The chain carries TRBV29-1 and TRBJ1-5; no definite D call. The CDR3 contains 15 residues. Germline values: CDR1 SQVTM, CDR2 ANQGSEA. V lost 7 bases to trimming and J lost 4 bases, with 20 bases between them. CDR3 sequence: CSADTGFWVNQPQHF. The DNA of the CDR3 is TGCAGCGCCGACACGGGATTTTGGGTGAATCAGCCCCAGCATTTT.

This chain connects TRBV21-1 to TRBJ2-1; the table's D call of TRBD1 was not tested on the DNA. TRBV21-1 constitutes a pseudogene. The CDR3 consists of 13 residues. The CDR3 DNA reads as TGTGCCAGCCGGGACAACTCCTACAATGAGCAGTTCTTC. Its protein is CASRDNSYNEQFF.

The V and J genes are TRBV12-3 or TRBV12-4 and TRBJ1-2, with 9 bases that match TRBD1. CDR3 size: 13 residues. Trimming at V came to 5 bases and at J to 8 bases, leaving 6 bases not matched to a gene. CDR3 nucleotide sequence: TGTGCCAGCAGTAACAGGGGGCCTAGAGGCTACACCTTC. Translating it yields CASSNRGPRGYTF.

This chain joins TRBV7-8 and TRBJ2-3; D uncertain. Germline CDR1 and CDR2: SGHVS and FQNEAQ. Between the trimmed V and J ends, which lost 5 bases and 0 bases, there was a span of 21 bases. The CDR3 is 18 amino acids. CDR3 amino acids: CASSRRDLGTPSTDTQYF. DNA for the CDR3: TGTGCCAGCAGCCGTCGCGACCTAGGTACCCCTAGCACAGATACGCAGTATTTT. Complete variable domain (other parts from reference TRBV7-8 and TRBJ2-3): GAGVSQSPRYKVAKRGQDVALRCDPISGHVSLFWYQQALGQGPEFLTYFQNEAQLDKSGLPSDRFFAERPEGSVSTLKIQRTQQEDSAVYLCASSRRDLGTPSTDTQYFGPGTRLTVL.

The chain carries TRBV19 and TRBJ2-5, with TRBD2 identical over 11 bases. Losses at the gene ends were 3 bases for V and 5 bases for J; bases not matched to a gene: 8. Germline V lookup: CDR1 LNHDA, CDR2 SQIVND (reference sequence). The length of the CDR3 is 16 residues. In DNA form, the CDR3 reads TGTGCCAGTAGTATCGGGCTAGCGGGGGGCACGGAGACCCAGTACTTC. It codes for CASSIGLAGGTETQYF.

The gene calls are TRBV5-1 and TRBJ2-7; 7 nucleotides agree with TRBD1. CDR1 and CDR2 (germline): SGHRS, YFSETQ. There are 14 residues in the CDR3. V was clipped by 3 bases and J by 3 bases; unmatched bases: 6. The CDR3 region has the DNA TGCGCCAGCAGCTCGACAGGGCGAGGCTACGAGCAGTACTTC. It codes for CASSSTGRGYEQYF.

This clone was detected once. The chain joins TRBV5-5 to TRBJ2-3, with 11 bases fitting TRBD1. The length of the CDR3 is 16 residues. In germline, CDR1 is SGHKS, CDR2 YYEKEE (reference sequence). Losses at the gene ends were 6 bases for V and 3 bases for J; bases not matched to a gene: 9. CDR3 region: CASNLGDRGATDTQYF. CDR3 DNA: TGTGCCAGCAACCTGGGGGACAGGGGGGCGACAGATACGCAGTATTTT.

The V gene is TRBV18, the J gene TRBJ1-6; D is uncertain. The CDR3 is 14 amino acids. V was clipped by 1 base and J by 7 bases, with 8 bases between them. Germline CDR1 and CDR2: KGHSH and LQKENI. This CDR3 is CASSPQNGNSPLHF. CDR3 DNA: TGTGCCAGCTCACCACAGAACGGGAATTCACCCCTCCACTTT.

The CDR3 here is CASSLAQGAILGEQYV. In DNA, the CDR3 is TGTGCCAGCAGCTTAGCACAGGGGGCTATTCTTGGGGAGCAGTACGTC. This chain joins TRBV11-2 and TRBJ2-7; 9 nucleotides match TRBD1. This CDR3 has 16 residues. Germline CDR1 is SGHAT and CDR2 is FQNNGV. With 1 base clipped from V and 7 bases from J, the junction kept 11 bases outside the gene matches.

The chain couples TRBV7-9 to TRBJ1-2; D remains unclear. Between the trimmed V and J ends, which lost 0 bases and 5 bases, there was a span of 7 bases. CDR3 length equals 13 residues. Per the germline V gene, CDR1 is SEHNR and CDR2 is FQNEAQ (reference sequence). The CDR3 spells CASSLAAGYGYTF. The DNA for the CDR3 is TGTGCCAGCAGCTTAGCGGCGGGTTATGGCTACACCTTC.